The 10 T cell receptor beta chains in this list originate from one sample, sequenced in a study of a mutant IDH1 vaccine in newly diagnosed glioma. Antigen specificity for these receptors is unknown. The sample's time point: week 47, end of study. In every dose of vaccine, 300 ug of mutant IDH1 20-mer peptide was given alongside topical imiquimod. Produced via immunoSEQ multiplex PCR; TCRdb's table is partial and in-frame only. Seen here are about 94,000 clones, roughly 91% observed once, and the top ten hold 0.7% to 0.95%. The sequenced sample was PBMCs, obtained from a glioma patient whose treatment included an IDH1 peptide vaccine. All receptors come from a woman between 50 and 59 years old with glioma.

This clone was detected a few times. This sequence joins TRBV27 and TRBJ1-5, with no clear D. Germline CDR1 and CDR2: MNHEY and SMNVEV (reference sequence). The CDR3 sequence is 14 residues long. The V gene lost 5 bases and the J gene lost 3 bases, with 11 bases spanning the gap. CDR3 nucleotides: TGTGCCAGCAGTGAGCTAGGCCCCAATCAGCCCCAGCATTTT. Protein product: CASSELGPNQPQHF.

The genes are TRBV28 and TRBJ2-3; perhaps TRBD2 as D (5 bases). With 5 bases removed from V and 0 bases from J, the gap between germline ends came to 12 bases. CDR3 length: 15 amino acids. Germline-derived CDR1 and CDR2 are MDHEN and SYDVKM. For the CDR3, the DNA is TGTGCCAGCAGTCCTTACGGGGATAGCACAGATACGCAGTATTTT. Residues: CASSPYGDSTDTQYF.

CDR3 sequence reads: CASSLGQGAYEQYF. Written as DNA, the CDR3 is TGCGCCAGCAGCTTGGGCCAGGGGGCCTACGAGCAGTACTTC. The chain has TRBV5-1 and TRBJ2-5; 7 bases line up with TRBD1. TRBJ2-7 explains the end of the DNA better; the J call may be wrong. The CDR3 is 14 residues long. Germline CDR1 SGHRS, CDR2 YFSETQ.

As DNA, the CDR3 is TGTGCCAGCAGTTTCGGACAGTCTAATGAAAAACTGTTTTTT. Translation gives CASSFGQSNEKLFF. The chain employs TRBV27 and TRBJ1-4; perhaps TRBD1 as D (6 bases). The CDR3 has 14 residues. V was trimmed by 3 bases and J by 3 bases, leaving 8 bases between them. In germline, CDR1 is MNHEY, CDR2 SMNVEV (reference sequence).

The rearrangement links TRBV5-1 to TRBJ2-7, with 7 positions matching TRBD1. CDR1 is SGHRS, CDR2 YFSETQ, per germline. The CDR3 is 16 amino acids. The V segment lost 4 bases and the J segment 3 bases; nucleotides outside the gene matches: 13. CDR3 nucleotide sequence: TGCGCCAGCAGCCACGAAGACAGGGTCCGCTTCTACGAGCAGTACTTC. Protein sequence: CASSHEDRVRFYEQYF.

CDR3 sequence (DNA): TGTGCCAGCAGCTCCCCGCATGGGGCCTACGAGCAGTACTTC. Its translation is CASSSPHGAYEQYF. This chain links TRBV28 with TRBJ2-7, with D uncertain. The CDR3 extends over 14 amino acids. CDR1 is MDHEN, CDR2 SYDVKM, per germline. The V end was cut by 6 bases, the J end by 2 bases, with 14 bases between.

This clone has only one observation. This rearrangement joins TRBV28 to TRBJ1-3; weak D call: TRBD1 (5 bases). Germline-derived CDR1 and CDR2 are MDHEN and SYDVKM. V gave up 3 bases and J gave up 2 bases, with 8 bases separating them. The CDR3 totals 14 residues. The CDR3 protein is CASSFGGTGNTIYF. The CDR3, as DNA: TGTGCCAGCAGTTTCGGGGGGACTGGAAACACCATATATTTT.

The V and J genes are TRBV5-4 and TRBJ2-7; the D gene is possibly TRBD2 (7 bases). Germline CDR1 and CDR2: SGHNT and YYREEE (reference sequence). This CDR3 comprises 12 residues. V was pared by 5 bases and J by 6 bases, with 12 bases between. The CDR3 bases are TGTGCCAGCAGTTTAGGGGGGGGCGAGCAGTACTTC. It encodes CASSLGGGEQYF.

The chain combines TRBV6-6 with TRBJ2-5; the D gene could be TRBD1 or TRBD2 (5 bases each). Looked up from germline, CDR1 is MNHNY and CDR2 is SVGAGI (reference sequence). The CDR3 is 14 amino acids. Trimming pared 6 bases from V and 5 bases from J, leaving 16 bases between. This CDR3 is CASRRSGRGETQYF. CDR3 bases: TGTGCCAGCAGGCGGTCAGGGAGAGGGGAGACCCAGTACTTC.

This clone appeared a single time. The CDR3 DNA is TGTGCCAGCAGCTTAGCGGGGGGAGGTCAGCCCCAGCATTTT. Its protein is CASSLAGGGQPQHF. The V call is TRBV7-9, the J call TRBJ1-5; perhaps TRBD1 as D (5 bases). CDR1 SEHNR and CDR2 FQNEAQ come from the germline V gene (reference sequence). V was shortened by 0 bases and J by 6 bases, with 9 bases between the two germline ends. The CDR3 is 14 residues long.